Sequencing of this TCR beta chain was carried out in a study of cytomegalovirus exposure and HLA in healthy donors. CDR1 is SNHLY, CDR2 FYNNEI, per germline. V was shortened by 4 bases and J by 10 bases, with 20 bases between the two germline ends. The CDR3 consists of 15 residues. The study's findings and limits: Cytomegalovirus status was reportedly diagnosed by the classifier with high specificity and sensitivity.

Worth noting for this clone: Its antigen is not known.

Repertoires were generated with immunoSEQ multiplex PCR, while TCRdb's copy carries only in-frame clones and drops some. The top ten clones hold 6.3% of a sample with some 90,000 clones, less than 90% of them seen once. This TCR was recovered from a man between 18 and 35 years old in good health and CMV-seropositive. The sequenced sample consisted of PBMCs. The gene calls are TRBV2 and TRBJ2-1, with TRBD1 as a possible D gene (6 bases). CDR3 loop: CASSASWTAQGEQFF. The CDR3 DNA reads as TGTGCCAGCAGTGCCTCCTGGACAGCCCAGGGCGAGCAGTTCTTC. Full variable domain (outside the CDR3, taken from reference TRBV2 and TRBJ2-1): EPEVTQTPSHQVTQMGQEVILRCVPISNHLYFYWYRQILGQKVEFLVSFYNNEISEKSEIFDDQFSVERPDGSNFTLKIRSTKLEDSAMYFCASSASWTAQGEQFFGPGTRLTVL.